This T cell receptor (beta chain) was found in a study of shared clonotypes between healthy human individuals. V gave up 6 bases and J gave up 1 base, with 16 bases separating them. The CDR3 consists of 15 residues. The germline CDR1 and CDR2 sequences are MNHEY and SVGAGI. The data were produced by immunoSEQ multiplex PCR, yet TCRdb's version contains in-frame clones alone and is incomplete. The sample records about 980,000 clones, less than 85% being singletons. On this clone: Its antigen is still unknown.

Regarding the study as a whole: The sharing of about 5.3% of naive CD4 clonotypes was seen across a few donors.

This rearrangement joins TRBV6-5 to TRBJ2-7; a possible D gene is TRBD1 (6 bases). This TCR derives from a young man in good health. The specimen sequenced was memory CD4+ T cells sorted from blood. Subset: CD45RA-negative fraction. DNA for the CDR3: TGTGCCAGCAGGTTAGACAGGCTCCCTTCCTACGAGCAGTACTTC. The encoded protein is CASRLDRLPSYEQYF.